These 28 T cell receptor beta chains share one sample of origin, sequenced in a study of OX40 agonist ivuxolimab in advanced cancers. Some clones are missing from TCRdb's copy, which holds only in-frame ones; the method was immunoSEQ multiplex PCR. The sample contains 31,000 or so clones, around 90% of which appear only once. The sequencing here drew on CD4+ or CD8+ T cells sorted from blood, taken in a trial of the OX40 agonist ivuxolimab. Source of these receptors: an adult with an advanced solid tumor such as melanoma, head and neck, liver or kidney cancer.

This CDR3 reads CASSVEGMNTDTQYF. The CDR3 nucleotides are TGTGCCAGCAGCGTAGAGGGGATGAACACAGATACGCAGTATTTT. The chain joins TRBV9 to TRBJ2-3; perhaps TRBD1 as D (5 bases). CDR3 length: 15 residues. The germline gives CDR1 SGDLS, CDR2 YYNGEE. V was shortened by 0 bases and J by 2 bases, with 10 bases between the two germline ends. Complete variable domain (other parts from reference TRBV9 and TRBJ2-3): DSGVTQTPKHLITATGQRVTLRCSPRSGDLSVYWYQQSLDQGLQFLIQYYNGEERAKGNILERFSAQQFPDLHSELNLSSLELGDSALYFCASSVEGMNTDTQYFGPGTRLTVL.

The chain uses TRBV30 and TRBJ2-1, with 7 positions matching TRBD2. In germline, CDR1 is GTSNPN, CDR2 SVGIG (reference sequence). The CDR3 consists of 16 residues. The V and J ends lost 2 bases and 4 bases, in that order; junction bases with no gene match: 11. The CDR3: CAWSPLGEGRYNEQFF. CDR3 bases: TGTGCCTGGAGTCCCCTGGGGGAGGGCCGATACAATGAGCAGTTCTTC.

The rearrangement links TRBV11-1 to TRBJ1-1, with 9 bases lining up with TRBD1. Germline CDR1 SGHAT, CDR2 FQDESV (reference sequence). Trimming cost V 6 bases and J 6 bases; bases outside gene matches: 14. This CDR3 has 16 amino acids. CDR3 nucleotide sequence: TGTGCCAGCAGTCCACGGCGGGACAGGGTTTTTGCTGAAGCTTTCTTT. Its protein is CASSPRRDRVFAEAFF.

The chain couples TRBV7-3 to TRBJ2-5; 13 bases align to TRBD2. V was pared by 1 base and J by 3 bases, with 2 bases of the junction left unmatched. Germline V gene lookup returns CDR1 SGHTA and CDR2 FQGTGA. CDR3 length: 16 residues. The CDR3, as DNA: TGTGCCAGCAGCTTAATGGGGACTAGCGGGGAAGAGACCCAGTACTTC. It specifies CASSLMGTSGEETQYF.

The chain has TRBV9 and TRBJ2-1; unclear D gene. V lost 2 bases, J lost 8 bases, and 8 bases lay in between. CDR1 and CDR2 from the germline V gene are SGDLS and YYNGEE. The CDR3 has 12 amino acids. The CDR3 reads CASSVFGDEQFF. The CDR3, as DNA: TGTGCCAGCAGCGTCTTCGGAGATGAGCAGTTCTTC.

In DNA form, the CDR3 reads TGTGCCAGCAGGCGCCGGGAGGGGGTTGGCTACACCTTC. Its translation is CASRRREGVGYTF. The chain carries TRBV6-4 and TRBJ1-2, with D tentatively TRBD1 (6 bases). The V end lost 6 bases, the J end lost 7 bases, and 15 bases lay between the germline ends. CDR1 is MRHNA, CDR2 SNTAGT, per germline. CDR3 length: 13 residues.

This clone was recorded a few times. The chain joins TRBV7-9 to TRBJ1-2; the D gene is possibly TRBD1 (5 bases). V was shortened by 5 bases and J by 6 bases, with 13 bases between the two germline ends. CDR3 length equals 13 residues. Germline V gene data show CDR1 as SEHNR and CDR2 as FQNEAQ (reference sequence). CDR3 sequence (DNA): TGTGCCAGCAGCCAGGGTTCTCTCCATGGCTACACCTTC. It translates to CASSQGSLHGYTF.

The J gene is TRBJ1-5, the V gene TRBV15; perhaps TRBD1 as D (6 bases). CDR3 length equals 14 residues. Between the trimmed V and J ends, which lost 4 bases and 7 bases, there was a span of 14 bases. CDR1 and CDR2 from the germline V gene are LNHNV and YYDKDF (reference sequence). For the CDR3, the DNA is TGTGCCACCAGCACCACAGGGACCGGACAGCCCCAGCATTTT. Protein product: CATSTTGTGQPQHF.

The chain has TRBV9 and TRBJ1-2; D may be TRBD1 (5 bases). Germline V gives CDR1 SGDLS, CDR2 YYNGEE. V lost 4 bases to trimming and J lost 1 base, with 14 bases between them. The CDR3 runs 15 residues. This chain's CDR3 is CASSPLGGINYGYTF. CDR3 nucleotides: TGTGCCAGCAGCCCTCTGGGGGGGATTAACTATGGCTACACCTTC. The full variable domain, completed using reference TRBV9 and TRBJ1-2, is DSGVTQTPKHLITATGQRVTLRCSPRSGDLSVYWYQQSLDQGLQFLIQYYNGEERAKGNILERFSAQQFPDLHSELNLSSLELGDSALYFCASSPLGGINYGYTFGSGTRLTVV.

This rearrangement joins TRBV7-8 to TRBJ2-1, with 8 bases fitting TRBD2. V lost 8 bases to trimming and J lost 6 bases; unmatched junction nucleotides: 12. The CDR3 totals 15 residues. Germline V gene lookup returns CDR1 SGHVS and CDR2 FQNEAQ. CDR3 DNA: TGTGCCAGCTCCTCCCAGAGCGGGAGTTTCAATGAGCAGTTCTTC. Protein product: CASSSQSGSFNEQFF.

The chain couples TRBV27 to TRBJ1-1, with no clear D. In germline, CDR1 is MNHEY, CDR2 SMNVEV (reference sequence). This CDR3 has 15 residues. Trimming took off 3 bases at V and 2 bases at J, with 13 bases between the two ends. The CDR3 DNA follows: TGTGCCAGCAGTTTTTCGCCCACAGCTAACACTGAAGCTTTCTTT. Translating it yields CASSFSPTANTEAFF.

J is TRBJ2-7 and V is TRBV30; TRBD1 might be the D (5 bases). The CDR3 runs to 14 residues. V gave up 0 bases and J gave up 3 bases, with 12 bases separating them. Germline V lookup: CDR1 GTSNPN, CDR2 SVGIG (reference sequence). The CDR3 reads CAWSVAGLGYEQYF. CDR3 in DNA: TGTGCCTGGAGTGTAGCAGGGTTAGGCTACGAGCAGTACTTC. Filled out from reference TRBV30 and TRBJ2-7, the complete variable domain reads SQTIHQWPATLVQPVGSPLSLECTVEGTSNPNLYWYRQAAGRGLQLLFYSVGIGQISSEVPQNLSASRPQDRQFILSSKKLLLSDSGFYLCAWSVAGLGYEQYFGPGTRLTVT.

The gene calls are TRBV4-1 and TRBJ2-7; D gene ambiguous. The CDR3 length is 15 residues. V gave up 4 bases and J gave up 0 bases, with 13 bases separating them. Germline assignment: CDR1 MGHRA and CDR2 YSYEKL. CDR3 sequence: CASSLGWAGSYEQYV. In nucleotides, the CDR3 is TGCGCCAGCAGCCTCGGATGGGCCGGCTCCTACGAGCAGTACGTC.

This chain joins TRBV19 and TRBJ2-7; 9 bases match TRBD1. Germline trimming cut 1 base from V and 1 base from J; bases unmatched to any gene: 5. The CDR3 sequence is 16 residues long. Germline values: CDR1 LNHDA, CDR2 SQIVND (reference sequence). This chain's CDR3 is CASSIGPGQGSYEQYF. CDR3 in DNA: TGTGCCAGTAGTATAGGTCCGGGACAGGGATCCTACGAGCAGTACTTC.

CDR3 loop: CATLEPGRTNTEAFF. The CDR3 DNA is TGTGCCACTCTTGAACCCGGGCGGACGAACACTGAAGCTTTCTTT. V usage is TRBV2 and J usage is TRBJ1-1; no firm D call. Germline-derived CDR1 and CDR2 are SNHLY and FYNNEI. The CDR3 spans 15 residues. The V and J ends lost 10 bases and 1 base respectively, with 19 bases between them.

This chain uses TRBV7-6 with TRBJ1-2; a weak D match, TRBD1 (6 bases). The CDR3 spans 15 residues. Germline-derived CDR1 and CDR2 are SGHVS and FNYEAQ. Trimming took 1 base from V and 6 from J, leaving 15 bases between them. The CDR3 protein is CASSLVIGGQNGYTF. In DNA, the CDR3 is TGTGCCAGCAGCTTAGTTATCGGGGGGCAGAATGGCTACACCTTC.

The V and J genes are TRBV4-3 and TRBJ2-1; D possibly corresponds to TRBD2 (5 bases). Per germline, CDR1 LGHNA and CDR2 YSLEER. This CDR3 spans 18 amino acids. Trimming left V 0 bases short and J 6 bases short, with 21 bases between. The CDR3 DNA reads TGCGCCAGCAGCCAAGAACTGGGGAGCTTGCGTGGTGGCAATGAGCAGTTCTTC. Amino acid sequence: CASSQELGSLRGGNEQFF.

The chain has TRBV5-5 and TRBJ1-6; possible D gene TRBD1, 5 bases. The CDR3 loop spans 18 amino acids. Germline V gene data show CDR1 as SGHKS and CDR2 as YYEKEE (reference sequence). Deletions cut 4 bases from V and 2 bases from J, with 19 bases between. For the CDR3, the DNA is TGTGCCAGCAGCCCAACGGCCTGGGCAGGGACCTATAATTCACCCCTCCACTTT. It is translated as CASSPTAWAGTYNSPLHF.

The V and J genes are TRBV7-3 and TRBJ2-1; 10 positions agree with TRBD2. Germline CDR1 reads SGHTA; CDR2 reads FQGTGA. The CDR3 runs 15 residues. The V and J ends lost 4 bases and 7 bases, in that order; junction bases with no gene match: 7. The CDR3 reads CASSSLAGVANEQFF. CDR3 sequence (DNA): TGTGCCAGCAGCTCCCTAGCGGGAGTGGCGAATGAGCAGTTCTTC. Variable domain in full (rest from reference TRBV7-3 and TRBJ2-1): GAGVSQTPSNKVTEKGKYVELRCDPISGHTALYWYRQSLGQGPEFLIYFQGTGAADDSGLPNDRFFAVRPEGSVSTLKIQRTERGDSAVYLCASSSLAGVANEQFFGPGTRLTVL.

This rearrangement joins TRBV30 to TRBJ2-7; no reliable D call. Trimming took off 1 base at V and 0 bases at J, with 10 bases between the two ends. The CDR3 spans 14 residues. Looked up from germline, CDR1 is GTSNPN and CDR2 is SVGIG (reference sequence). The CDR3 spells CAWSDPAVSYEQYF. In DNA form, the CDR3 reads TGTGCCTGGAGTGACCCGGCCGTCTCCTACGAGCAGTACTTC.

The chain combines TRBV5-5 with TRBJ1-1, with D perhaps matching TRBD1 (5 bases). The V gene lost 3 bases and the J gene lost 0 bases, with 12 bases spanning the gap. The germline CDR1 and CDR2 sequences are SGHKS and YYEKEE (reference sequence). This CDR3 has 15 residues. The CDR3 region has the DNA TGTGCCAGCAGCTCCGTTTTGACAGTGAACACTGAAGCTTTCTTT. Its protein product is CASSSVLTVNTEAFF.

V usage is TRBV5-1 and J usage is TRBJ1-3; D is ambiguous. Germline V lookup: CDR1 SGHRS, CDR2 YFSETQ. The CDR3 is made up of 16 amino acids. V shed 4 bases and J shed 0 bases, with 14 bases lying between them. The CDR3 spells CASSPPDPYSGNTIYF. The CDR3 coding sequence is TGCGCCAGCAGCCCCCCCGACCCCTACTCTGGAAACACCATATATTTT.

This chain uses TRBV5-1 with TRBJ2-5; unclear D gene. The CDR3 is 14 amino acids. V was clipped by 2 bases and J by 0 bases, with 8 bases between them. The germline V gene encodes CDR1 SGHRS and CDR2 YFSETQ. Here the CDR3 reads CASSLGVYQETQYF. The CDR3 DNA follows: TGCGCCAGCAGCTTAGGAGTCTACCAAGAGACCCAGTACTTC. Using reference TRBV5-1 and TRBJ2-5 for the parts outside the CDR3, the full variable domain is KAGVTQTPRYLIKTRGQQVTLSCSPISGHRSVSWYQQTPGQGLQFLFEYFSETQRNKGNFPGRFSGRQFSNSRSEMNVSTLELGDSALYLCASSLGVYQETQYFGPGTRLLVL.

V and J are TRBV27 and TRBJ2-5; D remains unclear. Germline V lookup: CDR1 MNHEY, CDR2 SMNVEV (reference sequence). CDR3 length equals 13 residues. V gave up 2 bases and J gave up 7 bases, with 11 bases separating them. The CDR3 protein is CASSLNKPGTQYF. DNA for the CDR3: TGTGCCAGCAGTTTAAATAAACCGGGGACCCAGTACTTC.

V gene TRBV4-1 combines with J gene TRBJ2-2, with 10 bases lining up with TRBD1. After removal of 4 bases from V and 3 bases from J, the junction contained 2 bases not matched to a gene. The CDR3 has 15 amino acids. CDR1 and CDR2 (germline): MGHRA, YSYEKL. The CDR3 reads CASSPTGGHTGELFF. CDR3 coding DNA: TGCGCCAGCAGCCCGACAGGGGGCCACACCGGGGAGCTGTTTTTT.

This clone was detected once. The V and J genes are TRBV5-1 and TRBJ2-1; D is undetermined. With 1 base removed from V and 10 bases from J, the gap between germline ends came to 6 bases. Germline-derived CDR1 and CDR2 are SGHRS and YFSETQ. This CDR3 comprises 11 residues. In DNA form, the CDR3 reads TGCGCCAGCAGCTTGCTGGCAGAGCAGTTCTTC. This codes for CASSLLAEQFF.

The chain employs TRBV11-3 and TRBJ2-2, with a possible D match to TRBD2 (6 bases). This CDR3 has 13 residues. The germline gives CDR1 SGHNT, CDR2 YENEEA. V was clipped by 3 bases and J by 6 bases, with 8 bases between them. The CDR3 DNA sequence: TGTGCCAGCAGCTTCCCGGGGGCCGGGGAGCTGTTTTTT. This translates into CASSFPGAGELFF.

The chain joins TRBV9 to TRBJ2-7; the D is unclear. V was clipped by 0 bases and J by 7 bases, with 17 bases between them. Looked up from germline, CDR1 is SGDLS and CDR2 is YYNGEE. The CDR3 runs 15 residues. Here the CDR3 reads CASSVVTAGVGEQYF. CDR3 nucleotide sequence: TGTGCCAGCAGCGTAGTAACAGCTGGTGTAGGAGAGCAGTACTTC.